This T cell receptor beta chain appears in the sequencing data of a study of T cells after yellow fever vaccination. Whole-study context: Where fractions had low cell numbers, libraries were prepared from them with the SMART-Seq v4 Ultra Low Input RNA kit.

This clonotype was recorded at least ten times. Study-wide results and caveats: Overall, a small share of clonotypes was seen in both CD4 and CD8 compartments. Most primary-vaccination clones recurred post-booster (around 95% CD4, over 70% CD8).

The germline gives CDR1 SSHAT, CDR2 FNYEAQ (reference sequence). This CDR3 comprises 14 residues. V was clipped by 2 bases and J by 3 bases, with 7 bases between them. The authors made TCR cDNA by 5'RACE template switching, adding a universal primer site and UMIs. TCRdb re-called the 5' RACE reads through MiXCR, storing one row per CDR3 protein. The sample yields nearly 45,000 distinct CDR3 sequences, roughly 7.1% seen once. The material sequenced was CD8+ T cells not binding an NS4B(214-222) dextramer, sorted from PBMCs, taken 45 days after the yellow fever booster vaccination. The chain joins TRBV7-7 to TRBJ2-2; D not resolved. This clonotype was sampled from a man aged 25-45 years who received the YFV17D yellow fever vaccine. As DNA, the CDR3 is TGTGCCAGCAGCTTAAAACTCTACACCGGGGAGCTGTTTTTT. This encodes CASSLKLYTGELFF.